A single sample is the source of the 22 T cell receptor beta chains below, sequenced in a study of graft-versus-host responses after intestinal transplantation. Only in-frame clones appear in the TCRdb table, and some are missing; sequencing was by immunoSEQ multiplex PCR. Of under 140,000 clones in the sample, just under 95% were seen once. Antigen specificity for these receptors is unknown. Sequencing used unstimulated CD8+ T cells sorted from spleen or lymph node cells, obtained before intestinal transplant. Receptors were obtained from a human donor who received an intestinal transplant.

The chain is built from TRBV11-2 and TRBJ1-4; the match to TRBD1 covers 11 bases. The germline gives CDR1 SGHAT, CDR2 FQNNGV. V dropped 4 bases and J dropped 8; count of bases not matched to a gene: 9. The CDR3 sequence is 16 residues long. The DNA of the CDR3 is TGTGCCAGCAGCTACCTTGCCGGGACAGGGGGAGAAAAACTGTTTTTT. Translated, it gives CASSYLAGTGGEKLFF.

The table lists this clone with a few counts. The V call is TRBV7-9, the J call TRBJ1-5, with TRBD1 identical over 8 bases. V trimming: 6 bases; J trimming: 6 bases; junction bases outside the gene matches: 7. Germline lookup yields CDR1 SEHNR and CDR2 FQNEAQ (reference sequence). The CDR3 loop spans 14 amino acids. CDR3 bases: TGTGCCAGCAGTTCCGGACAGGGTAGTCAGCCCCAGCATTTT. Amino acids: CASSSGQGSQPQHF.

The chain employs TRBV29-1 and TRBJ1-1; D may be TRBD1 (5 bases). CDR3 size: 14 residues. Per germline, CDR1 SQVTM and CDR2 ANQGSEA. The V end lost 1 base, the J end lost 6 bases, and 15 bases lay between the germline ends. CDR3 DNA sequence: TGCAGCGTTGAAGTGGGCAGGGAAGTCGCTGAAGCTTTCTTT. Its protein product is CSVEVGREVAEAFF. Looking up the rest from reference TRBV29-1 and TRBJ1-1 gives the full variable domain: SAVISQKPSRDICQRGTSLTIQCQVDSQVTMMFWYRQQPGQSLTLIATANQGSEATYESGFVIDKFPISRPNLTFSTLTVSNMSPEDSSIYLCSVEVGREVAEAFFGQGTRLTVV.

The J gene is TRBJ2-1, the V gene TRBV29-1; 11 bases are shared with TRBD2. The CDR3 runs 16 residues. The ends lost 3 bases at V and 9 bases at J; junction bases unmatched: 13. Germline values: CDR1 SQVTM, CDR2 ANQGSEA. CDR3 residues: CSVEGTSGSRRVEQFF. CDR3 nucleotide sequence: TGCAGCGTTGAGGGTACTAGCGGGAGCCGAAGAGTTGAGCAGTTCTTC.

V and J are TRBV6-5 and TRBJ2-7, with D perhaps matching TRBD2 (5 bases). Germline V gene sequence: CDR1 MNHEY, CDR2 SVGAGI. V was cut by 0 bases and J by 0 bases, with 12 bases left in between. The CDR3 is 16 amino acids. CDR3 in amino acids: CASSYSEGAPSYEQYF. DNA of the CDR3: TGTGCCAGCAGTTACTCAGAGGGCGCCCCCTCCTACGAGCAGTACTTC.

V is TRBV5-1 and J is TRBJ2-7; a possible D gene is TRBD1 (5 bases). The CDR3 spans 14 residues. The V and J ends lost 0 bases and 4 bases respectively, with 11 bases between them. CDR1 is SGHRS, CDR2 YFSETQ, per germline. In DNA form, the CDR3 reads TGCGCCAGCAGCTTGGCCCAGGGCCCATACGAGCAGTACTTC. The encoded protein is CASSLAQGPYEQYF.

V usage is TRBV9 and J usage is TRBJ2-3, with D possibly TRBD2 on 5 matching bases. V lost 0 bases and J lost 2, with 10 bases in between. The CDR3 length is 15 residues. Germline V lookup: CDR1 SGDLS, CDR2 YYNGEE. CDR3 DNA: TGTGCCAGCAGCGTAGATACAGCGGACACAGATACGCAGTATTTT. Translating it yields CASSVDTADTDTQYF.

This chain joins TRBV19 and TRBJ1-1, with 10 bases identical to TRBD1. The CDR3 has 14 residues. Trimming took 0 bases from V and 12 from J; bases not matched to a gene: 7. The germline V gene encodes CDR1 LNHDA and CDR2 SQIVND (reference sequence). The CDR3, as DNA: TGTGCCAGTAGTATAGACCTTTTCGACAGGGGGCCTTTCTTT. It is translated as CASSIDLFDRGPFF.

DNA of the CDR3: TGTGCCAGCAGCTTAGGGTCCTACGAGCAGTACTTC. It translates to CASSLGSYEQYF. This chain links TRBV7-9 with TRBJ2-7; no clear D gene. This CDR3 has 12 residues. Germline V gene data show CDR1 as SEHNR and CDR2 as FQNEAQ (reference sequence). V lost 1 base, J lost 1 base, and 2 bases lay in between. Full variable domain (outside the CDR3, taken from reference TRBV7-9 and TRBJ2-7): DTGVSQNPRHKITKRGQNVTFRCDPISEHNRLYWYRQTLGQGPEFLTYFQNEAQLEKSRLLSDRFSAERPKGSFSTLEIQRTEQGDSAMYLCASSLGSYEQYFGPGTRLTVT.

This chain joins TRBV7-3 and TRBJ2-7; unclear D gene. Germline CDR1 and CDR2: SGHTA and FQGTGA. V lost 1 base to trimming and J lost 2 bases, with 12 bases between them. This CDR3 spans 15 amino acids. The CDR3 bases are TGTGCCAGCAGCTTAAAGGCGGCAGAACCCTACGAGCAGTACTTC. Encoded protein: CASSLKAAEPYEQYF.

This chain joins TRBV27 and TRBJ2-7, with TRBD2 as a possible D gene (5 bases). CDR1 MNHEY and CDR2 SMNVEV come from the germline V gene (reference sequence). V gave up 6 bases and J gave up 2 bases, with 14 bases separating them. This CDR3 comprises 14 residues. The CDR3 loop is CASRGDYSPYEQYF. Here the CDR3 DNA reads TGTGCCAGCAGGGGCGACTACTCTCCCTACGAGCAGTACTTC.

The rearrangement uses TRBV5-1 and TRBJ2-1, with D possibly TRBD1 on 6 matching bases. Germline lookup yields CDR1 SGHRS and CDR2 YFSETQ. The length of the CDR3 is 16 residues. V lost 0 bases, J lost 3 bases, and 13 bases lay in between. The CDR3 region has the DNA TGCGCCAGCAGCTTGGGGGTCAGGGGCGGCTACAATGAGCAGTTCTTC. It is translated as CASSLGVRGGYNEQFF.

The J gene is TRBJ2-7, the V gene TRBV30, with 7 bases aligning to TRBD1. With V trimmed by 5 bases and J by 4 bases, 11 bases remained unmatched. The CDR3 totals 14 residues. Germline V gene data show CDR1 as GTSNPN and CDR2 as SVGIG (reference sequence). The CDR3 DNA follows: TGTGCCTGGGATTCCCCGGGACAGAATTACGAGCAGTACTTC. Translation: CAWDSPGQNYEQYF.

The DNA of the CDR3 is TGTGCCAGTAGTATCCTAGCGGGAGGCCCGAATGAGCAGTTCTTC. Protein product: CASSILAGGPNEQFF. The genes are TRBV19 and TRBJ2-1; TRBD2 matches 11 bases. This CDR3 region has 15 residues. Germline CDR1 LNHDA, CDR2 SQIVND (reference sequence). V shed 3 bases and J 7 bases; nucleotides not matched to a gene: 5.

V is TRBV4-1 and J is TRBJ1-1, with D possibly matching TRBD1 (6 bases). CDR1 and CDR2 from the germline V gene are MGHRA and YSYEKL. The CDR3 loop spans 17 amino acids. Trimming pared 4 bases from V and 4 bases from J, leaving 22 bases between. As DNA, the CDR3 is TGCGCCAGCAGCCTCAACCGGGACACACGCCGTCCCACTGAAGCTTTCTTT. Protein sequence: CASSLNRDTRRPTEAFF.

The rearrangement joins TRBV4-1 to TRBJ2-1; no reliable D call. The CDR3 consists of 14 residues. The V gene's germline CDR1 is MGHRA and CDR2 YSYEKL. V was cut by 1 base and J by 8 bases, with 12 bases left in between. CDR3 sequence: CASSQGSHSDEQFF. The DNA for the CDR3 is TGCGCCAGCAGCCAAGGTAGCCATAGTGATGAGCAGTTCTTC.

The chain carries TRBV5-6 and TRBJ2-7; D perhaps matches TRBD2 (6 bases). V lost 3 bases and J 1 base, leaving 11 bases between the germline ends. The CDR3 is 14 residues long. CDR1 and CDR2 (germline): SGHDT, YYEEEE. CDR3 sequence (DNA): TGTGCCAGCAGCTATGAGGGAGGATCCTACGAGCAGTACTTC. Protein product: CASSYEGGSYEQYF. Together with reference TRBV5-6 and TRBJ2-7, the CDR3 gives the full variable domain: DAGVTQSPTHLIKTRGQQVTLRCSPKSGHDTVSWYQQALGQGPQFIFQYYEEEERQRGNFPDRFSGHQFPNYSSELNVNALLLGDSALYLCASSYEGGSYEQYFGPGTRLTVT.

This clone showed up just once. The rearrangement uses TRBV9 and TRBJ2-7, with D uncertain. This CDR3 has 14 residues. Trimming stripped 0 bases from V and 0 bases from J, with 7 bases between. Per germline, CDR1 SGDLS and CDR2 YYNGEE. The CDR3 reads CASSVAARSYEQYF. The CDR3 DNA follows: TGTGCCAGCAGCGTAGCAGCCCGCTCCTACGAGCAGTACTTC.

The CDR3 reads CSVVLGDGYGYTF. CDR3 DNA: TGCAGCGTTGTATTAGGGGATGGCTATGGCTACACCTTC. The rearrangement links TRBV29-1 to TRBJ1-2, with D possibly matching TRBD1 (5 bases). The CDR3 sequence is 13 residues long. V lost 4 bases, J lost 4 bases, and 13 bases lay in between. The germline CDR1 and CDR2 sequences are SQVTM and ANQGSEA.

V is TRBV15 and J is TRBJ1-1, with D maybe TRBD1 (5 bases). Trimming cost V 7 bases and J 1 base, with 13 bases left between them. This CDR3 contains 14 residues. Per the germline V gene, CDR1 is LNHNV and CDR2 is YYDKDF (reference sequence). The CDR3 DNA follows: TGTGCCACCAACCTGGAGGGGCGGAACACTGAAGCTTTCTTT. It yields the protein CATNLEGRNTEAFF.

Only one count was recorded for this clone. The DNA of the CDR3 is TGTGCCTGGAGTGGCCGGGACATACCATCCTACGAGCAGTACTTC. It yields the protein CAWSGRDIPSYEQYF. The rearrangement joins TRBV30 to TRBJ2-7; possible D gene TRBD1, 6 bases. CDR1 and CDR2 from the germline V gene are GTSNPN and SVGIG (reference sequence). There are 15 residues in the CDR3. Trimming removed 1 base from V and 1 base from J, with 14 bases in between.

The chain combines TRBV7-9 with TRBJ2-5, with a weak D call TRBD2 (6 bases). This CDR3 contains 15 residues. Germline V gene lookup returns CDR1 SEHNR and CDR2 FQNEAQ (reference sequence). Between the trimmed V and J ends, which lost 6 bases and 1 base, there was a span of 15 bases. CDR3 residues: CASSPARGLQETQYF. In nucleotides, the CDR3 is TGTGCCAGCAGTCCGGCGCGGGGACTCCAAGAGACCCAGTACTTC.